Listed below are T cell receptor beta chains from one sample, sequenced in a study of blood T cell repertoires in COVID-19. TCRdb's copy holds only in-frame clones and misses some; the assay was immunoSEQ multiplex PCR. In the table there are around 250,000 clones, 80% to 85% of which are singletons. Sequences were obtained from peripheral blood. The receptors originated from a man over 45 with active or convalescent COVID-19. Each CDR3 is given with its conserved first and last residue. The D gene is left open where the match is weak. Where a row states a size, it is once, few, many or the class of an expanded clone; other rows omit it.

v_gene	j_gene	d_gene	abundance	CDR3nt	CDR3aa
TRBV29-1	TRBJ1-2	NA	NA	TGCAGCGTCACGGACAGCTTGAACTATGGCTACACCTTC	CSVTDSLNYGYTF
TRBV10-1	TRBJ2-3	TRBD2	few	TGCGCCACTGGAAGGGGGCTAGCGGGGCGAATAACCACAGATACGCAGTATTTT	CATGRGLAGRITTDTQYF
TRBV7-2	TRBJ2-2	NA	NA	TGTGCCAGCAGCTCGCAGGGTCTTTTGAACACCGGGGAGCTGTTTTTT	CASSSQGLLNTGELFF
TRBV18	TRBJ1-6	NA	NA	TGTGCCAGCTCAGAACGGGTGGTGGATTCACCCCTCCACTTT	CASSERVVDSPLHF
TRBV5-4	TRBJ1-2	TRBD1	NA	TGTGCCAGCAGCTTGGATGAGAGGGGGCGCGACTATGGCTACACCTTC	CASSLDERGRDYGYTF
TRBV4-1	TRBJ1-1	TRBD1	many	TGCGCCAGCAGCCACCACTCCGGGACAGCGAACACTGAAGCTTTCTTT	CASSHHSGTANTEAFF
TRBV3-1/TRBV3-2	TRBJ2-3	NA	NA	TGTGCCAGCAGCCTGGACACCGATACGCAGTATTTT	CASSLDTDTQYF
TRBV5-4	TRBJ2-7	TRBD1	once	TGTGCCAGCAGCCGCCGGGACAGGGGGCGAAACGAGCAGTACTTC	CASSRRDRGRNEQYF
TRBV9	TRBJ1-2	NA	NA	TGTGCCAGCAGCGTAGGAGCACTGAACTATGGCTACACCTTC	CASSVGALNYGYTF
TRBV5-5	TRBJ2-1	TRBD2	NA	TGTGCCAGCAGCCGTAGCGGGGGCCGAGGCAATGAGCAGTTCTTC	CASSRSGGRGNEQFF
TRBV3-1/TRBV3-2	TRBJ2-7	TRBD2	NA	TGTGCCACTTCACGGGCGGGGGGCGCCTGGGAGCAGTACTTC	CATSRAGGAWEQYF
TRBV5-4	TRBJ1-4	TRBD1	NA	TGTGCCAGCAGCCGGACAGGGGAAGGGGAAAAACTGTTTTTT	CASSRTGEGEKLFF